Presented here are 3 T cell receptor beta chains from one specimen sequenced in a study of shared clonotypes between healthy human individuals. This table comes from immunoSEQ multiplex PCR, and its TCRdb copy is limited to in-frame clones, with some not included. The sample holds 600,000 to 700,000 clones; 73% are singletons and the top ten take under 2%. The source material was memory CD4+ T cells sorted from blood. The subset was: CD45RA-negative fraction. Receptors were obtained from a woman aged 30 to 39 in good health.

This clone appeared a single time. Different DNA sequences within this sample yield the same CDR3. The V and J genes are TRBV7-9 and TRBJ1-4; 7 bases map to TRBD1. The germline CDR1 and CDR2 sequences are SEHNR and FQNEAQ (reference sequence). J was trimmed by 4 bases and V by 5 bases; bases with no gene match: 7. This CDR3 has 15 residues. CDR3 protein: CASSLTGTVNEKLFF. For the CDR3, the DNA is TGTGCCAGCAGCCTAACCGGGACAGTTAATGAAAAACTGTTTTTT.

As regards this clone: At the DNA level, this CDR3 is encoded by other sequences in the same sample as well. CDR3 coding DNA: TGTGCCAGCTCCGACAGGAGGAACACCGGGGAGCTGTTTTTT. It is translated as CASSDRRNTGELFF. The chain is built from TRBV25-1 and TRBJ2-2; D is possibly TRBD1 (6 bases). Germline CDR1 is MGHDK and CDR2 is SYGVNS. With 8 bases removed from V and 1 base from J, the gap between germline ends came to 11 bases. There are 14 residues in the CDR3.

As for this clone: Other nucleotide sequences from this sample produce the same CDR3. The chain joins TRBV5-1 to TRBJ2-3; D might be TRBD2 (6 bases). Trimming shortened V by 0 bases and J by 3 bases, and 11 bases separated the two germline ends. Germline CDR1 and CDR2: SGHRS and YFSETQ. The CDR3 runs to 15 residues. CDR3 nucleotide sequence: TGCGCCAGCAGCTTGGGAGGCGGGACTACAGATACGCAGTATTTT. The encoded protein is CASSLGGGTTDTQYF.